The sequence of this T cell receptor (beta chain) was determined in a study of shared clonotypes between healthy human individuals. Points from the study as a whole: The low donor count limited represented genetic and exposure-history diversity.

Comment on this clone: The antigen is unknown. This specimen includes other DNA sequences encoding the same CDR3.

Produced via immunoSEQ multiplex PCR; TCRdb's table is partial and in-frame only. This table has some 1,100,000 clones, around 78% appearing once. The source of this sequence is a man in his late teens or twenties in good health. Some clones in this sample may be carry-over from other donors' samples. The source material was memory CD4+ T cells from PBMCs. The subset: CD45RA-negative fraction.

The CDR3 protein is CASSLGGGETQYF. The DNA for the CDR3 is TGTGCCAGCAGCTTAGGCGGGGGAGAGACCCAGTACTTC. The genes are TRBV7-9 and TRBJ2-5; 7 bases match TRBD2. V lost 1 base, J lost 4 bases, and 0 bases stayed unmatched. The CDR3 is 13 residues long. Germline CDR1 SEHNR, CDR2 FQNEAQ (reference sequence).